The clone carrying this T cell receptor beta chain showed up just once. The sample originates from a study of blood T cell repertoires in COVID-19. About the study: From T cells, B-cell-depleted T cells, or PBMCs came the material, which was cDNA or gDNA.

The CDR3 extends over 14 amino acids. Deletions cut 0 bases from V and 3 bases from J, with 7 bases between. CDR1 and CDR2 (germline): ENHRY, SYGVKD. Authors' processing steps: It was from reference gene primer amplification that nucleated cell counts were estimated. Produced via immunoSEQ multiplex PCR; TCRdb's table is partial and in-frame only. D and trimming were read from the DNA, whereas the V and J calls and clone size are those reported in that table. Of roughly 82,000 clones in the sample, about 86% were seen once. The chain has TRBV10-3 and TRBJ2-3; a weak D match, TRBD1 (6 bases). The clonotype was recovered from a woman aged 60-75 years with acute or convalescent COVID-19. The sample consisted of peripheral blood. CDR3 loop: CAISESTGTDTQYF. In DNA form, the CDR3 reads TGTGCCATCAGTGAGTCTACAGGGACAGATACGCAGTATTTT.